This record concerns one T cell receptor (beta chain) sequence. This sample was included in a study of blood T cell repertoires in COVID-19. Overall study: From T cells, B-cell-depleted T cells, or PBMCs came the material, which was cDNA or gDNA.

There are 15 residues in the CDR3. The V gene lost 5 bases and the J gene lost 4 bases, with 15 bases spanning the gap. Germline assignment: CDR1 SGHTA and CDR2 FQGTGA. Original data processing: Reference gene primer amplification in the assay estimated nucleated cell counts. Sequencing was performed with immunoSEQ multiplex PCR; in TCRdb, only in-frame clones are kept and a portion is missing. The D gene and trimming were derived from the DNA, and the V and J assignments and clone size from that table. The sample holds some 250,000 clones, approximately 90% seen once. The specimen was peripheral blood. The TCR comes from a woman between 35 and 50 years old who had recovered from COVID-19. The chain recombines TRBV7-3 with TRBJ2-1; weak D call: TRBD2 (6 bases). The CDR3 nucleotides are TGTGCCAGCAGCCGAGCGGGCGGGACTTACAATGAGCAGTTCTTC. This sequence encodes CASSRAGGTYNEQFF.